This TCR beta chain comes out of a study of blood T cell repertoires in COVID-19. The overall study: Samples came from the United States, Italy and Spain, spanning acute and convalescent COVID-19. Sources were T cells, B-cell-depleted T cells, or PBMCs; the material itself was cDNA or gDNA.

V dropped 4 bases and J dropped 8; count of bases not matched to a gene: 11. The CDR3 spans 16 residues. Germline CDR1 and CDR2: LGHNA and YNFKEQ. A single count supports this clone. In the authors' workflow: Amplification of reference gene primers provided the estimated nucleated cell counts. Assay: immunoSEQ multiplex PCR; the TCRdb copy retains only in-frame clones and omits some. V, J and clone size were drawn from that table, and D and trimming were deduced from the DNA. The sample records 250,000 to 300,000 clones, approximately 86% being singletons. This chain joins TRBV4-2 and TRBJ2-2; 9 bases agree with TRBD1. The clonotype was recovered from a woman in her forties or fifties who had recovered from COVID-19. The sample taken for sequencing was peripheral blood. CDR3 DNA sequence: TGTGCCAGCAGCCCCCTAAGGGGACAGGGAAATGGGGAGCTGTTTTTT. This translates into CASSPLRGQGNGELFF.